This T cell receptor (beta chain) was profiled in a study of cytomegalovirus exposure and HLA in healthy donors. Whole-study context: According to later analysis, the same platform produced the 120 validation and around 730 first-cohort repertoires.

Sequenced by immunoSEQ multiplex PCR; TCRdb stores in-frame clones only, minus some. The data show some 170,000 clones, 85% to 90% seen once. The CDR3 covers 14 residues. Per the germline V gene, CDR1 is LNHDA and CDR2 is SQIVND (reference sequence). J gave up 2 bases and V 4 bases, and 3 bases lay outside the gene matches. The material sequenced was PBMCs. The V and J genes are TRBV19 and TRBJ2-7; 9 bases agree with TRBD1. The TCR was taken from a woman under 40 in good health and CMV-seronegative. The CDR3 DNA is TGTGCCAGTAGTAGGACAGGGGAGACCTACGAGCAGTACTTC. It is translated as CASSRTGETYEQYF.